This T cell receptor (beta chain) appears in the sequencing data of a study of T cell clusters in autoimmune cytopenias. Study-level information: Per sample, median TRB depth was approximately 48,000 reads, yielding a median roughly 2,000 distinct clonotypes.

The CDR3 length is 15 residues. Looked up from germline, CDR1 is MNHEY and CDR2 is SVGAGI. Approximately 36,000 genome equivalents of blood DNA were amplified for TRB. Comment on this clonotype: Its antigen is still unknown.

Notes on the study in general: TRB repertoire shifts in secondary cytopenia and chronic lymphocytic leukemia mostly reflected lymphoma, not autoimmunity.

Multiplex touch-down PCR amplified TRB using TRB-A and TRB-B pools in one tube. TCRdb re-called the multiplex PCR reads and shows each CDR3 protein once, DNA omitted. Its table lists some 15,000 distinct CDR3 sequences. The sequence was collected from a human donor with an autoimmune cytopenia or autoimmune hepatitis (not recorded which). The material sequenced was peripheral blood. The chain combines TRBV6-5 with TRBJ1-2. CDR3 region: CASSKEDFTNYGYTF.